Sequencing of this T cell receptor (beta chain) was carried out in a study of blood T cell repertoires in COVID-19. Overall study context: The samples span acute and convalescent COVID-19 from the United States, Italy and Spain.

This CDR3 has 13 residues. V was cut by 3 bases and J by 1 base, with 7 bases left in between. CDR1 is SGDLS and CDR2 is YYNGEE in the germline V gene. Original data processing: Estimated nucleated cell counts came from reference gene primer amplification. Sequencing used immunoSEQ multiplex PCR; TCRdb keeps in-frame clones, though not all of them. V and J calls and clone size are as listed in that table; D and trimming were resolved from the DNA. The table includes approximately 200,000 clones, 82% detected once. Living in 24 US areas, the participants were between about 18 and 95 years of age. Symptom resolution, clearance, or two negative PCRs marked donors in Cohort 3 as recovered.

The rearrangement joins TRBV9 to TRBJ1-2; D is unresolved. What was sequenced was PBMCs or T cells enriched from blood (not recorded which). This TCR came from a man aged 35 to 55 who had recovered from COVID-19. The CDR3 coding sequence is TGTGCCAGCAGCGGACAATTTAACTATGGCTACACCTTC. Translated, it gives CASSGQFNYGYTF.